This T cell receptor (beta chain) stems from a study of cytomegalovirus exposure and HLA in healthy donors. Regarding the study as a whole: When a later analysis compared HLA-associated TCR beta chains with equally common others, the HLA-associated chains turned out to be more clonally expanded and to have lower generation probabilities.

PCR involved 60 Vbeta and 13 Jbeta primers. TCRdb keeps only in-frame clones here, not all; method: immunoSEQ multiplex PCR. The data contain 90,000 to 150,000 clones, about three fifths of them singletons. This clone was observed a few times. The target antigen is unknown. The CDR3 has 11 residues. Germline values: CDR1 SNHLY, CDR2 FYNNEI. The V and J ends lost 6 bases and 11 bases respectively, with 13 bases between them. V is TRBV2 and J is TRBJ1-1; a possible D gene is TRBD1 (5 bases). Input material: PBMCs. The sequence derives from a man between 40 and 49 years old in good health and CMV-seropositive. CDR3 in DNA: TGTGCCAGCAGGGAGGGACCGGTGGCTTTCTTT. As protein: CASREGPVAFF.